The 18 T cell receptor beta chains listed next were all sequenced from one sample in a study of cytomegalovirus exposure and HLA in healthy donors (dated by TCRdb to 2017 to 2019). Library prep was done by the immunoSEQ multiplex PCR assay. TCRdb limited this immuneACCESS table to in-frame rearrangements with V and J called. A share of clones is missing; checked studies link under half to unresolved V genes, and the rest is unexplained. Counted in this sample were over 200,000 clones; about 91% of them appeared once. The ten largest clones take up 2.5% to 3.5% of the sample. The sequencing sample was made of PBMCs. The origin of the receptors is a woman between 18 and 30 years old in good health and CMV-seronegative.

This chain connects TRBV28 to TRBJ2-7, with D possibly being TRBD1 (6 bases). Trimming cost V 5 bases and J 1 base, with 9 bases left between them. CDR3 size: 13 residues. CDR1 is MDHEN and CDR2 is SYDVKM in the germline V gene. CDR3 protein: CASSITGSYEQYF. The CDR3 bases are TGTGCCAGCAGTATAACAGGGTCCTACGAGCAGTACTTC.

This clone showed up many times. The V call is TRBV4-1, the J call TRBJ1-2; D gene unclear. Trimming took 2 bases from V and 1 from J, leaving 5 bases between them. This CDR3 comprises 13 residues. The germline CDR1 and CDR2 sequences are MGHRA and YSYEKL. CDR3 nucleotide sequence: TGCGCCAGCAGCCAACATGTTAACTATGGCTACACCTTC. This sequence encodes CASSQHVNYGYTF.

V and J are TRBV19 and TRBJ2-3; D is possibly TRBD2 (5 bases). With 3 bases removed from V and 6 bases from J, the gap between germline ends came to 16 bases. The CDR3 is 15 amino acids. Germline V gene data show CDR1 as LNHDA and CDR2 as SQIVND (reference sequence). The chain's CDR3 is CASSMIESGQDTQYF. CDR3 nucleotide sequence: TGTGCCAGTAGTATGATAGAGAGCGGCCAGGATACGCAGTATTTT.

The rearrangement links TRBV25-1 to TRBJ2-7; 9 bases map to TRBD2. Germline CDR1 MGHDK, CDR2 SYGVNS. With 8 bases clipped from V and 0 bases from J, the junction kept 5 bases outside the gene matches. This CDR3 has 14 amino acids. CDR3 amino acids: CASGYSGSSYEQYF. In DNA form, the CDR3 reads TGTGCCAGCGGATATAGCGGGAGCTCCTACGAGCAGTACTTC.

CDR3 residues: CASSQDDAGLAGGSYNEQFF. Here the CDR3 DNA reads TGCGCCAGCAGCCAAGATGATGCTGGACTAGCGGGAGGATCATACAATGAGCAGTTCTTC. The chain links TRBV4-3 to TRBJ2-1, with TRBD2 matching 14 bases. The CDR3 covers 20 residues. Losses at the gene ends were 0 bases for V and 4 bases for J; bases not matched to a gene: 11. The germline V gene has CDR1 LGHNA and CDR2 YSLEER.

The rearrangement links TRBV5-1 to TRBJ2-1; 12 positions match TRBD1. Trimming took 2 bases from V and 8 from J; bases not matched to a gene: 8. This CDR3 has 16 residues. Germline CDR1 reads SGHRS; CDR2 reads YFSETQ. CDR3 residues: CASSLDRDRGPDEQFF. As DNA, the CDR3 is TGCGCCAGCAGCTTAGATCGGGACAGGGGGCCGGATGAGCAGTTCTTC.

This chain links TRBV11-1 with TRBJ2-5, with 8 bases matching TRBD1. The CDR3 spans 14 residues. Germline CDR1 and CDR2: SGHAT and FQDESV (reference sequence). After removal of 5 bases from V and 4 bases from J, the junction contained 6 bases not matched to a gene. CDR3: CASSLSGGRETQYF. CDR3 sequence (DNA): TGTGCCAGCAGCCTTTCAGGGGGCCGAGAGACCCAGTACTTC.

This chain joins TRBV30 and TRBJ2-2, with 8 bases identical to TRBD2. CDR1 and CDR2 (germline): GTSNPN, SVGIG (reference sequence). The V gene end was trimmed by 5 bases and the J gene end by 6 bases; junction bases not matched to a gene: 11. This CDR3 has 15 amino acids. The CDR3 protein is CAWDQGGGIAGELFF. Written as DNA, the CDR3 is TGTGCCTGGGACCAGGGCGGGGGGATCGCCGGGGAGCTGTTTTTT.

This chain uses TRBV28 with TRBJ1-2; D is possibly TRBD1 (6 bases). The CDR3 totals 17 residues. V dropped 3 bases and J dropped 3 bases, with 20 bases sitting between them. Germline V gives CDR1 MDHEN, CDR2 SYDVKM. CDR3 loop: CASSFGPSGDGDYGYTF. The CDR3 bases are TGTGCCAGCAGTTTTGGCCCTTCAGGGGATGGGGACTATGGCTACACCTTC.

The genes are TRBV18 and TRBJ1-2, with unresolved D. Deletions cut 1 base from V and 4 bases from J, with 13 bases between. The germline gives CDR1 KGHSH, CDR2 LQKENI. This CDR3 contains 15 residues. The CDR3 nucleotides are TGTGCCAGCTCACCACTCGGAGATTTCCTCTATGGCTACACCTTC. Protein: CASSPLGDFLYGYTF. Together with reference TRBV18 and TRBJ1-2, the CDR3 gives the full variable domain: NAGVMQNPRHLVRRRGQEARLRCSPMKGHSHVYWYRQLPEEGLKFMVYLQKENIIDESGMPKERFSAEFPKEGPSILRIQQVVRGDSAAYFCASSPLGDFLYGYTFGSGTRLTVV.

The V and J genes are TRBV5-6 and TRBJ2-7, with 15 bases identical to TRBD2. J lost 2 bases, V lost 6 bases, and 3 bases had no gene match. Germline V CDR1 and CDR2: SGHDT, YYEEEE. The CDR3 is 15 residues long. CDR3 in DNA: TGTGCCAGCACTGGACTAGCGGGAGGGCCCTACGAGCAGTACTTC. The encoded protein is CASTGLAGGPYEQYF.

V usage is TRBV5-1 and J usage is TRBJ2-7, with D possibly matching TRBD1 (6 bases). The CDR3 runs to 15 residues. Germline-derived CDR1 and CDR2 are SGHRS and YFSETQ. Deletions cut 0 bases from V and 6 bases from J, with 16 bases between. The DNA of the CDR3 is TGCGCCAGCAGCTTGGCCATGGGGGCGGTGGGCGAGCAGTACTTC. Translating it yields CASSLAMGAVGEQYF.

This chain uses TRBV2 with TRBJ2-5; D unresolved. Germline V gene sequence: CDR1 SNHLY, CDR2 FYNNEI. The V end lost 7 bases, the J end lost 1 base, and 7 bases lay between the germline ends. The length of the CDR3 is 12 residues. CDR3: CASNGIQETQYF. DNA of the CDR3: TGTGCCAGCAATGGCATCCAAGAGACCCAGTACTTC.

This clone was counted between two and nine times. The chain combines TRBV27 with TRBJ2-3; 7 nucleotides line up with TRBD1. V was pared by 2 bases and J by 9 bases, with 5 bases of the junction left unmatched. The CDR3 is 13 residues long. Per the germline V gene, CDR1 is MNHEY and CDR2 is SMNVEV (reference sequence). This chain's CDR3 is CASSLGLRGTQYF. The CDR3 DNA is TGTGCCAGCAGTTTAGGGCTCAGGGGGACGCAGTATTTT.

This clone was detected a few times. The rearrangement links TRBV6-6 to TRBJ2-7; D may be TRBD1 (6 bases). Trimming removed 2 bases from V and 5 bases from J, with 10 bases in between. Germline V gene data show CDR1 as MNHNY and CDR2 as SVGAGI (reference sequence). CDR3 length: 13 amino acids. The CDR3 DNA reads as TGTGCCAGCAGTTACGTACAGGGTAACGAGCAGTACTTC. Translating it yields CASSYVQGNEQYF.

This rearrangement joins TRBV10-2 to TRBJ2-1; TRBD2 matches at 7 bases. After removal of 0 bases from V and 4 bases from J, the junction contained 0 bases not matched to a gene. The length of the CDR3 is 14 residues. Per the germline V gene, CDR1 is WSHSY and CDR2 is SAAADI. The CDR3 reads CASSESSGYNEQFF. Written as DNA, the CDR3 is TGCGCCAGCAGTGAGTCTAGCGGGTACAATGAGCAGTTCTTC.

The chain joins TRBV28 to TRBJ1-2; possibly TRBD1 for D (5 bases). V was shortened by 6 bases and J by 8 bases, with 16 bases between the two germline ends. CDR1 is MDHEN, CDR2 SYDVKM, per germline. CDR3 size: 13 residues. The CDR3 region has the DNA TGTGCCAGCAGACCCCAGGGTACTCAGGGCTACACCTTC. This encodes CASRPQGTQGYTF.

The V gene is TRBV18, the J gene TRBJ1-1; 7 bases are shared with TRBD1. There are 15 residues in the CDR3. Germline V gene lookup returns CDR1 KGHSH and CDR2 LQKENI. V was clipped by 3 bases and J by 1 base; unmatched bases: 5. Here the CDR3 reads CASSPPWTGNTEAFF. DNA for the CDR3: TGTGCCAGCTCACCCCCTTGGACAGGGAACACTGAAGCTTTCTTT.